These T cell receptor beta chains were read from a single sample in a study of identical twins. TCRdb recomputed calls from the 5' RACE reads with MiXCR, one row per CDR3 protein. Of about 530,000 distinct CDR3 sequences in the sample, 20% to 25% are singletons; the top ten hold approximately 0.5%. Another study also made use of these data, one on yellow fever vaccine responses in identical twins.

Input material: CD4+ T cells sorted from blood. These receptors were obtained from a young woman in good health. The CDR3 runs from the conserved cysteine through the conserved F or W. Fields, in order: J gene, D gene, clone size, V gene, CDR3 protein, CDR3 DNA. D genes are given only for firm matches. Expanded clones are given a class, and other clones once, few, many or no size at all.

j_gene: TRBJ2-1
d_gene: TRBD2
abundance: NA
v_gene: TRBV28
CDR3aa: CASSRTGTSIGFF
CDR3nt: TGTGCCAGCAGTAGAACGGGGACTAGCATAGGGTTCTTC

j_gene: TRBJ2-1
d_gene: NA
abundance: NA
v_gene: TRBV14
CDR3aa: CASSRTSSNEQFF
CDR3nt: TGTGCCAGCAGCCGGACTTCAAGCAATGAGCAGTTCTTC

j_gene: TRBJ1-1
d_gene: NA
abundance: few
v_gene: TRBV20-1
CDR3aa: CSAYGYPNTEAFF
CDR3nt: TGCAGTGCCTACGGGTACCCGAACACTGAAGCTTTCTTT

j_gene: TRBJ2-5
d_gene: NA
abundance: NA
v_gene: TRBV3-1
CDR3aa: CASDGLSTQYF
CDR3nt: TGTGCCTCGGACGGTCTTTCGACCCAGTACTTC

j_gene: TRBJ1-5
d_gene: TRBD1
abundance: few
v_gene: TRBV28
CDR3aa: CASVRQGSNQPQHF
CDR3nt: TGTGCCAGCGTACGACAGGGATCCAATCAGCCCCAGCATTTT

j_gene: TRBJ1-2
d_gene: TRBD1
abundance: NA
v_gene: TRBV4-1
CDR3aa: CASSQEDRADYGYTF
CDR3nt: TGCGCCAGCAGCCAAGAGGACAGGGCGGACTATGGCTACACCTTC

j_gene: TRBJ2-1
d_gene: NA
abundance: few
v_gene: TRBV29-1
CDR3aa: CSVGLGSYEQFF
CDR3nt: TGCAGCGTTGGACTAGGGTCTTATGAGCAGTTCTTC

j_gene: TRBJ2-7
d_gene: NA
abundance: few
v_gene: TRBV19
CDR3aa: CASSRASRDYEQYF
CDR3nt: TGTGCCAGTAGTCGAGCCAGTCGGGACTACGAGCAGTACTTC

j_gene: TRBJ2-3
d_gene: TRBD2
abundance: NA
v_gene: TRBV7-8
CDR3aa: CASSFILAGGDTQYF
CDR3nt: TGTGCCAGCAGCTTTATACTAGCGGGTGGTGATACGCAGTATTTT

j_gene: TRBJ2-3
d_gene: NA
abundance: NA
v_gene: TRBV4-1
CDR3aa: CASSQDRLDLNTQYF
CDR3nt: TGCGCCAGCAGCCAAGATCGGCTAGATTTGAATACGCAGTATTTT

j_gene: TRBJ2-5
d_gene: TRBD1
abundance: few
v_gene: TRBV2
CDR3aa: CASRETGSKETQYF
CDR3nt: TGTGCCAGCAGGGAGACAGGGAGTAAAGAGACCCAGTACTTC

j_gene: TRBJ1-1
d_gene: NA
abundance: NA
v_gene: TRBV6-1
CDR3aa: CASSTSGGANTEAFF
CDR3nt: TGTGCCAGCAGTACCTCTGGAGGGGCGAACACTGAAGCTTTCTTT

j_gene: TRBJ2-2
d_gene: NA
abundance: NA
v_gene: TRBV25-1
CDR3aa: CASSEPNGELFF
CDR3nt: TGTGCCAGCAGTGAACCGAACGGGGAGCTGTTTTTT

j_gene: TRBJ2-2
d_gene: NA
abundance: NA
v_gene: TRBV12-3/TRBV12-4
CDR3aa: CASSPWGGGPTGELFF
CDR3nt: TGTGCCAGCAGCCCCTGGGGGGGGGGCCCCACCGGGGAGCTGTTTTTT

j_gene: TRBJ2-1
d_gene: TRBD2
abundance: NA
v_gene: TRBV12-3/TRBV12-4
CDR3aa: CASSSLAGLAGGPGNEQFF
CDR3nt: TGTGCCAGCAGTTCACTAGCGGGACTAGCGGGAGGGCCGGGGAATGAGCAGTTCTTC

j_gene: TRBJ2-2
d_gene: NA
abundance: many
v_gene: TRBV5-1
CDR3aa: CASSLLAVVANTGELFF
CDR3nt: TGCGCCAGCAGCTTGCTCGCGGTTGTCGCGAACACCGGGGAGCTGTTTTTT

j_gene: TRBJ2-1
d_gene: TRBD2
abundance: few
v_gene: TRBV20-1
CDR3aa: CSASRVAGDEQFF
CDR3nt: TGCAGTGCTTCCCGGGTAGCGGGAGACGAGCAGTTCTTC

j_gene: TRBJ2-1
d_gene: TRBD2
abundance: NA
v_gene: TRBV20-1
CDR3aa: CSARDYAGGSYNEQFF
CDR3nt: TGCAGTGCTAGAGATTACGCGGGAGGGTCCTACAATGAGCAGTTCTTC

j_gene: TRBJ2-1
d_gene: TRBD2
abundance: few
v_gene: TRBV29-1
CDR3aa: CSAWNRGGSEQFF
CDR3nt: TGCAGCGCCTGGAACCGGGGGGGCAGTGAGCAGTTCTTC

j_gene: TRBJ2-3
d_gene: NA
abundance: few
v_gene: TRBV12-3/TRBV12-4
CDR3aa: CASSARLESSTDTQYF
CDR3nt: TGTGCCAGCAGTGCACGACTGGAGAGTAGCACAGATACGCAGTATTTT

j_gene: TRBJ2-1
d_gene: TRBD2
abundance: NA
v_gene: TRBV20-1
CDR3aa: CSAQAGGDNEQFF
CDR3nt: TGCAGTGCTCAAGCGGGAGGCGACAATGAGCAGTTCTTC

j_gene: TRBJ1-2
d_gene: TRBD1
abundance: NA
v_gene: TRBV20-1
CDR3aa: CSARETGQNYGYTF
CDR3nt: TGCAGTGCTAGAGAAACGGGACAGAACTATGGCTACACCTTC

j_gene: TRBJ2-5
d_gene: TRBD2
abundance: NA
v_gene: TRBV5-1
CDR3aa: CASSSWAGDLQETQYF
CDR3nt: TGCGCCAGCAGCTCTTGGGCGGGGGACCTCCAAGAGACCCAGTACTTC

j_gene: TRBJ2-7
d_gene: TRBD1
abundance: NA
v_gene: TRBV7-9
CDR3aa: CASAGQAYGEQYF
CDR3nt: TGTGCCAGCGCCGGACAGGCCTATGGCGAGCAGTACTTC

j_gene: TRBJ2-5
d_gene: TRBD2
abundance: few
v_gene: TRBV2
CDR3aa: CASSVRVLAAGGETQYF
CDR3nt: TGTGCCAGCAGTGTCCGCGTACTAGCGGCGGGAGGGGAGACCCAGTACTTC

j_gene: TRBJ2-2
d_gene: NA
abundance: NA
v_gene: TRBV12-3/TRBV12-4
CDR3aa: CASSFGLATDTGELFF
CDR3nt: TGTGCCAGCAGTTTTGGGCTAGCAACCGACACCGGGGAGCTGTTTTTT

j_gene: TRBJ2-3
d_gene: TRBD1
abundance: few
v_gene: TRBV12-3/TRBV12-4
CDR3aa: CASSSGQISTDTQYF
CDR3nt: TGTGCCAGCAGTTCGGGACAGATTTCCACAGATACGCAGTATTTT